This T cell receptor beta chain stems from a study of T cell responses to AZD1222 COVID-19 vaccine. V gave up 4 bases and J gave up 2 bases; unmatched junction bases: 2. CDR3 length: 15 residues. Germline V gene data show CDR1 as SNHLY and CDR2 as FYNNEI. Repertoires were generated with immunoSEQ multiplex PCR, while TCRdb's copy carries only in-frame clones and drops some. The sample includes under 250,000 clones, approximately 94% of them seen just once. The starting material was peripheral blood, obtained on day 0 of MenACWY control vaccination. The rearrangement uses TRBV2 and TRBJ2-7; 13 bases align to TRBD2. The TCR sequence derives from an adult in good health. The DNA for the CDR3 is TGTGCCAGCAGTGGACTAGCGGGGGGTGCCTACGAGCAGTACTTC. Protein: CASSGLAGGAYEQYF. The whole variable domain, filled in from reference TRBV2 and TRBJ2-7, reads EPEVTQTPSHQVTQMGQEVILRCVPISNHLYFYWYRQILGQKVEFLVSFYNNEISEKSEIFDDQFSVERPDGSNFTLKIRSTKLEDSAMYFCASSGLAGGAYEQYFGPGTRLTVT.